This is a list of T cell receptor beta chains from one sample in a study of shared clonotypes between healthy human individuals. Repertoires were generated with immunoSEQ multiplex PCR, while TCRdb's copy carries only in-frame clones and drops some. The sample contains approximately 600,000 clones, around 96% of which appear only once. The sequenced material came from naive CD8+ T cells sorted from blood. These receptors came from a woman aged 30 to 39 in good health. Each CDR3 is given with its conserved first and last residue. D genes are given only for firm matches. Some rows have no size entry. The others give once, few or many, or a class for an expanded clone.

V	J	D	size	DNA	CDR3
TRBV7-6	TRBJ2-1	TRBD2	.	TGTGCCAGCAGCTTAATAGCGGGGATCTCCTACAATGAGCAGTTCTTC	CASSLIAGISYNEQFF
TRBV5-1	TRBJ2-7	TRBD1	.	TGCGCCAGCAGCTTAACGGACAGGGAGTACGAGCAGTACTTC	CASSLTDREYEQYF
TRBV7-6	TRBJ2-7	TRBD1	.	TGTGCCAGCAGCCCCGAGGGGGACAGGGGCTACGAGCAGTACTTC	CASSPEGDRGYEQYF
TRBV28	TRBJ2-7	.	.	TGTGCCAGCAGTCCTACAGGGAATAACTACGAGCAGTACTTC	CASSPTGNNYEQYF
TRBV27	TRBJ2-2	TRBD2	.	TGTGCCAGCAGTTTATCATCCCTAGCGGGAGCCGGGGAGCTGTTTTTT	CASSLSSLAGAGELFF
TRBV28	TRBJ2-1	.	.	TGTGCCAGCAGTTCCCTCGGGGCGGAGGGGGAGGGCAATGAGCAGTTCTTC	CASSSLGAEGEGNEQFF
TRBV28	TRBJ1-5	.	.	TGTGCCAGCAGTTTGGAGGGAAGCAATCAGCCCCAGCATTTT	CASSLEGSNQPQHF
TRBV28	TRBJ2-1	.	.	TGTGCCAGCAGCGCGGACAGTTACAATGAGCAGTTCTTC	CASSADSYNEQFF
TRBV2	TRBJ2-7	.	.	TGTGCCAGCAAGTTAGGGGTAGGCAGCTACGAGCAGTACTTC	CASKLGVGSYEQYF
TRBV29-1	TRBJ1-1	TRBD1	.	TGCAGCGTTTTACGTACAGGGGTCCGGGCTTTCTTT	CSVLRTGVRAFF
TRBV9	TRBJ2-5	.	few	TGTGCCAGCAGCGGAGAGACCCAGTACTTC	CASSGETQYF
TRBV19	TRBJ2-1	.	.	TGTGCCAGTAGTTTACAGGTGACTGGCTACAATGAGCAGTTCTTC	CASSLQVTGYNEQFF
TRBV27	TRBJ1-2	.	few	TGTGCCAGCAGTTTCATGGTTTTTAACTATGGCTACACCTTC	CASSFMVFNYGYTF
TRBV27	TRBJ2-7	.	.	TGTGCCAGCAGTTTATTTGGGGACTCATCCTACGAGCAGTACTTC	CASSLFGDSSYEQYF
TRBV19	TRBJ2-2	.	.	TGTGCCAGTAGTCTCACTAGTGGCTACACCGGGGAGCTGTTTTTT	CASSLTSGYTGELFF
TRBV7-9	TRBJ1-1	.	.	TGTGCCAGCAGCCCCTGGGCAGGGTTGGTCACTGAAGCTTTCTTT	CASSPWAGLVTEAFF
TRBV28	TRBJ1-5	.	.	TGTGCCAGCAGTTTAGTCCTCACGGGGGGGCCCCAGCATTTT	CASSLVLTGGPQHF
TRBV2	TRBJ2-7	TRBD1	.	TGTGCCAGCAGTGGCTCCGGGACAGGGGTCGGAGAGCAGTACTTC	CASSGSGTGVGEQYF
TRBV7-9	TRBJ2-7	.	.	TGTGCCAGCAGCTTTCGGAGCTCCTACGAGCAGTACTTC	CASSFRSSYEQYF
TRBV2	TRBJ1-5	.	.	TGTGCCAGTGCCCGGGACCACGAACCCTATAGCAATCAGCCCCAGCATTTT	CASARDHEPYSNQPQHF
TRBV7-9	TRBJ2-5	.	.	TGTGCTTACCGGGACATTGAAGAGACCCAGTACTTC	CAYRDIEETQYF
TRBV4-2	TRBJ2-3	.	once	TGTGCCAGCAGTACCCGGACAGCGGACAGAATCACAGATACGCAGTATTTT	CASSTRTADRITDTQYF
TRBV30	TRBJ2-7	TRBD1	.	TGTGCCTGGAACCTACGGACAGGCTACGAGCAGTACTTC	CAWNLRTGYEQYF
TRBV6-1	TRBJ2-5	TRBD1	.	TGTGCCAGCGCTCGGGACAGGGGGCCCACAGAGACCCAGTACTTC	CASARDRGPTETQYF
TRBV9	TRBJ2-3	TRBD2	.	TGTGCCAGCAGCGGAAGGCGGGAGCACTCCGATACGCAGTATTTT	CASSGRREHSDTQYF
TRBV7-9	TRBJ2-1	TRBD2	.	TGTGCCAGCAGTCATTCTAGCGGGAGGTACAATGAGCAGTTCTTC	CASSHSSGRYNEQFF
TRBV27	TRBJ2-2	.	.	TGTGCCAGCAGTTTCGGCACCGGGGAGCTGTTTTTT	CASSFGTGELFF
TRBV27	TRBJ1-2	.	.	TGTGCCAGCAGTCACCACAGGGTCTATGGCTACACCTTC	CASSHHRVYGYTF
TRBV2	TRBJ1-2	.	.	TGTGCCAGCGGGTCCCAGGGCTATGGCTACACCTTC	CASGSQGYGYTF
TRBV27	TRBJ1-1	.	.	TGTGCCAGCAGTGTGTTAGGAGAGAACACTGAAGCTTTCTTT	CASSVLGENTEAFF
TRBV28	TRBJ2-3	.	once	TGTGCCAGCAGTTTAGTGTTTAGCAGTTACACAGATACGCAGTATTTT	CASSLVFSSYTDTQYF
TRBV6-6	TRBJ2-1	.	.	TGTGCCAGCAGTGCACAGAGCTCCTACAATGAGCAGTTCTTC	CASSAQSSYNEQFF
TRBV19	TRBJ1-5	.	.	TGTGCCAGTAGCGACATAGATCAGCCCCAGCATTTT	CASSDIDQPQHF
TRBV27	TRBJ2-7	TRBD1	.	TGTGCCAGCAGTTTATTATTGGGACAGGGGGCCCACGAGCAGTACTTC	CASSLLLGQGAHEQYF
TRBV30	TRBJ2-3	.	.	TGTGCCTGGAGTGTGACTAGCACAGATACGCAGTATTTT	CAWSVTSTDTQYF
TRBV13	TRBJ2-1	TRBD2	.	TGTGCCAGCAGCAACCGATTAGCGGGAGACGAGCAGTTCTTC	CASSNRLAGDEQFF
TRBV28	TRBJ2-5	.	.	TGTGCCAGCAGTTGGTCGTGGGGAGGCCCAGAGACCCAGTACTTC	CASSWSWGGPETQYF
TRBV27	TRBJ1-1	.	.	TGTGCCAGTCAAACCCTTAGGGGAAACACTGAAGCTTTCTTT	CASQTLRGNTEAFF
TRBV28	TRBJ2-1	.	once	TGTGCCAGCAGTTTAGACTACAATGAGCAGTTCTTC	CASSLDYNEQFF
TRBV6-6	TRBJ2-7	.	.	TGTGCCAGCAGTTACTCGAAGTCCTACGAGCAGTACTTC	CASSYSKSYEQYF
TRBV27	TRBJ1-1	.	.	TGTGCCAGCAGTTTATTACCCCAAGGGGAGGCTTTCTTT	CASSLLPQGEAFF
TRBV11-2	TRBJ2-3	TRBD2	once	TGTGCCAGCAGCCCCACTAGCGGGAGACGAGATACGCAGTATTTT	CASSPTSGRRDTQYF
TRBV7-9	TRBJ2-7	TRBD1	.	TGTGCCAGCAGCTCATCGACAGGGGCCGAAGAGCAGTACTTC	CASSSSTGAEEQYF
TRBV29-1	TRBJ2-7	.	.	TGCAGCACACAGGACGGCGCCTACGAGCAGTACTTC	CSTQDGAYEQYF
TRBV27	TRBJ2-7	.	.	TGTGCCAGCAGTTGGTCCATTACCTACGAGCAGTACTTC	CASSWSITYEQYF
TRBV27	TRBJ2-1	TRBD2	.	TGTGCCAGCAGTTTTCTAGCGGGAGACGTCAATGAGCAGTTCTTC	CASSFLAGDVNEQFF
TRBV7-2	TRBJ1-1	.	.	TGTGCCAGCAGCTTAGACCTGACGACAGGTTCGATGAACACTGAAGCTTTCTTT	CASSLDLTTGSMNTEAFF
TRBV19	TRBJ2-2	TRBD1	.	TGTGCCAGTAGTATTGGACAGGGGCTATACACCGGGGAGCTGTTTTTT	CASSIGQGLYTGELFF
TRBV19	TRBJ2-7	TRBD1	.	TGTGCCAGTAGTATAGGACAGGGATCCTACGAGCAGTACTTC	CASSIGQGSYEQYF
TRBV7-9	TRBJ1-5	TRBD1	.	TGTGCCAGCAGCTCCGGGACAGGGGGCTGGCAGCCCCAGCATTTT	CASSSGTGGWQPQHF
TRBV5-6	TRBJ2-7	TRBD2	.	TGTGCCAGCAGCTGGACTAGCGGGAGCGAGCAGTACTTC	CASSWTSGSEQYF
TRBV30	TRBJ1-1	.	once	TGTGCCTGGACTACTTGGGGGACTGAAGCTTTCTTT	CAWTTWGTEAFF
TRBV7-9	TRBJ1-5	.	.	TGTGCCAGCAGCTTCGGGCAGGCTAATCAGCCCCAGCATTTT	CASSFGQANQPQHF
TRBV4-1	TRBJ2-7	.	once	TGCGCCAGCAGCCAAGTTTTCAGTGGGTCGGGATACGAGCAGTACTTC	CASSQVFSGSGYEQYF
TRBV5-5	TRBJ2-3	.	.	TGTGCCAGCTCCGAGGGCCGGGGCACAGATACGCAGTATTTT	CASSEGRGTDTQYF